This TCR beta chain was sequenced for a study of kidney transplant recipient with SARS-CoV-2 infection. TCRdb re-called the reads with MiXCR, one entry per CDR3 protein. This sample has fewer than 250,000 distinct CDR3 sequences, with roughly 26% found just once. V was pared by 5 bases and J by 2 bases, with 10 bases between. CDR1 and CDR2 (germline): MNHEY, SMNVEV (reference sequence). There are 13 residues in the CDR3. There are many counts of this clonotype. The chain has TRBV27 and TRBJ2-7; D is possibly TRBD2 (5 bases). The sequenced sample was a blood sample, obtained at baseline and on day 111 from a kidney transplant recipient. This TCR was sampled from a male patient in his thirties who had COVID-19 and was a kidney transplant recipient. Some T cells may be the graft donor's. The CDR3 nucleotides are TGTGCCAGCAGTCCGACCGGGACCTACGAGCAGTACTTC. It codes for CASSPTGTYEQYF.